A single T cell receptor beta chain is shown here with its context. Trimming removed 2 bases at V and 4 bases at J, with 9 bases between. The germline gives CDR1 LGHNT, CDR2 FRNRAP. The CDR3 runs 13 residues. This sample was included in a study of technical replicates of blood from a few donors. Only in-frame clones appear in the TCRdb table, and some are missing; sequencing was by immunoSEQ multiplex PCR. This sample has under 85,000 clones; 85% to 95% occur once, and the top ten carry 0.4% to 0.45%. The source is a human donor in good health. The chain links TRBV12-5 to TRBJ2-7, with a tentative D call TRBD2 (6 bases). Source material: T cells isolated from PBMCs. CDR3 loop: CASGLRDFYEQYF. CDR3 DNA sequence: TGTGCTAGTGGTTTGAGGGACTTTTACGAGCAGTACTTC.